The T cell receptor beta chain described here comes from a study of blood T cell repertoires in COVID-19 (dated by TCRdb to 2018 to 2020). Context from the whole study: For ImmuneRACE Cohort 3, a participant was defined as recovered based on two consecutive negative NP/OP PCR tests, clearance by a healthcare professional, or resolution of symptoms. Collaborator samples came from the United States, Italy and Spain and covered acute and convalescent phases of COVID-19. The material from the prospective study consisted of cDNA or gDNA derived from T cells, B-cell-depleted T cells, or PBMCs. The dataset comprised deeply sampled blood TCRbeta repertoires from subjects exposed to, actively infected with, or recovered from COVID-19. The repertoires were made available in a free public database intended to serve as a resource for research on the immune response to SARS-CoV-2. Samples came from the ongoing ImmuneRACE study (first 160 participants) plus 1,254 subjects from 6 global collaborators. Sample metadata almost always included a de-identified subject ID, COVID-19 status, age in years and sex. Where available, HLA class I and class II types were obtained from metadata supplied by the sample provider rather than from assay-based typing.

What the research found in general, with its limitations: How much clinical and demographic metadata was included differed by source and by participant, and the metadata was provided uncurated.

V loses 8 bases, J loses 0 bases, and the germline ends lie 16 bases apart. According to the germline V gene, CDR1 reads ENHRY and CDR2 reads SYGVKD. The cysteine opens and the phenylalanine closes a CDR3 of 15 amino acids. Just CDR3 DNA is preserved here, 45 bases in frame from base 1. Participants in the prospective study were enrolled through a virtual design, were aged roughly 18 to 90 years, and lived in about two dozen United States geographic areas. Cohort assignment in the prospective study relied on participant-reported clinical history from a screening survey and a study questionnaire. Mobile phlebotomists in the prospective study collected whole blood, serum and a nasopharyngeal or oropharyngeal swab from every participant. Prospective study participants could optionally give additional blood draws and questionnaires over an approximately 2-month period. Before DNA extraction, prospective study blood samples were shipped either frozen or at room temperature.

This clone was counted only a few times. The target of this receptor is not known. There are no base qualities to consult, and no much larger clone falls within one base. TCRbeta CDR3 regions were amplified from genomic DNA using the immunoSEQ Assay, a bias-controlled multiplex PCR. The authors' pipeline ran thus. Within the assay, amplification of reference gene primers was used to estimate how many nucleated cells each sample contained. Sequence reads were collapsed and filtered to measure the absolute abundance of every unique TCRbeta CDR3 rearrangement. Productive Simpson clonality was computed per sample as the square root of Simpson's diversity index over productive rearrangements. TCRdb stores this immuneACCESS table with in-frame sequences only. Part of the clones is absent; in the studies checked, under half of the shortfall reflects unresolved V genes, and no reason is known for the rest. D and trimming come from the DNA, and the V and J calls and clone size come from that table. The table for this sample lists roughly 150,000 clones; 79% of them were counted only once. Around 20% of the sample lies in the top ten.

The sequence is built from TRBV10-3 and TRBJ1-2; TRBD1 is possibly the D segment (6 matching bases). The sequenced material came from PBMCs or T cells enriched from blood (not recorded which). The sequence was obtained from a woman aged 70-85 years in a cohort exposed to, infected with or recovered from COVID-19 (not recorded which). The nucleotide sequence reads TGTGCCATCCACTCCGAGCAGGGGTCTAACTATGGCTACACCTTC. It codes for CAIHSEQGSNYGYTF.